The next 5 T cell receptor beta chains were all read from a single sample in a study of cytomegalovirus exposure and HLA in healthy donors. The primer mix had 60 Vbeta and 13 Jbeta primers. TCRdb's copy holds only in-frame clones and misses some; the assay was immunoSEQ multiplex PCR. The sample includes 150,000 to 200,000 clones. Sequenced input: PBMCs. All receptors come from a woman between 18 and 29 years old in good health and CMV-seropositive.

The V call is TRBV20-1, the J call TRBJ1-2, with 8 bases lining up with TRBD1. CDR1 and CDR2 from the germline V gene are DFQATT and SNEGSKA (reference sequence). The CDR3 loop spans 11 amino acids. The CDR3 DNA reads TGCAGCGTAGACAGGGGCTATGGCTACACCTTC. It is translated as CSVDRGYGYTF.

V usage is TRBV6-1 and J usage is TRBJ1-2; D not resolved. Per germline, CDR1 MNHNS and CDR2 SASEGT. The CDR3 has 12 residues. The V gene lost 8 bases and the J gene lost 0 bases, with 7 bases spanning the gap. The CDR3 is CASRTTNYGYTF. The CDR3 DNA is TGTGCCAGCCGAACAACTAACTATGGCTACACCTTC.

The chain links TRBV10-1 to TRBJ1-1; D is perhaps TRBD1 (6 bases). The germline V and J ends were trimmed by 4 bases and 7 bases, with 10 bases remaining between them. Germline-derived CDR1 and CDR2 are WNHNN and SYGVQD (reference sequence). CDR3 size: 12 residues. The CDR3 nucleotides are TGCGCCAGCAGTGGGGACACGCTTGAAGCTTTCTTT. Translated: CASSGDTLEAFF.

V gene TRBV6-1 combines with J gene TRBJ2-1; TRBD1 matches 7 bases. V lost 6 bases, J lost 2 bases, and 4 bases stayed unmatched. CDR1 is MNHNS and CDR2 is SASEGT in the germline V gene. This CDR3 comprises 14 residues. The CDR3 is CASRRTGTYNEQFF. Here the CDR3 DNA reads TGTGCCAGCAGGAGGACAGGAACCTACAATGAGCAGTTCTTC.

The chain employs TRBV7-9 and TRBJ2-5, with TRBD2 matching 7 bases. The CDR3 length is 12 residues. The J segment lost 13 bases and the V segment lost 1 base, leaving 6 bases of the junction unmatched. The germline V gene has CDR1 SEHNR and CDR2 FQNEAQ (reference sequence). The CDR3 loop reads CASSLDIGGSYF. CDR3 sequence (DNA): TGTGCCAGCAGCTTAGATATCGGGGGGTCGTACTTC. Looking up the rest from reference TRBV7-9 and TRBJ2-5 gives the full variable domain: DTGVSQNPRHKITKRGQNVTFRCDPISEHNRLYWYRQTLGQGPEFLTYFQNEAQLEKSRLLSDRFSAERPKGSFSTLEIQRTEQGDSAMYLCASSLDIGGSYFGPGTRLLVL.